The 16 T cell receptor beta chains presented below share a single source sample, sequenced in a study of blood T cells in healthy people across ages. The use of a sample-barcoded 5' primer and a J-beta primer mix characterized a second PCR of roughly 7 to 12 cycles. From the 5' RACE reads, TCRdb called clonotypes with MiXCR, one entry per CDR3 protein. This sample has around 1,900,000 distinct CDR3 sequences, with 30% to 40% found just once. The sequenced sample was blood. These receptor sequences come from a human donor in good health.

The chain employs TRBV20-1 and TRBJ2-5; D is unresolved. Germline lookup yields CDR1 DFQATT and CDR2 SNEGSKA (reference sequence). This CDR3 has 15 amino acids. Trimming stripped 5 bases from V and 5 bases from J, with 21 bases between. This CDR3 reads CSAQSPGRIGETQYF. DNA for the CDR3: TGCAGTGCTCAGTCCCCGGGCCGAATAGGGGAGACCCAGTACTTC.

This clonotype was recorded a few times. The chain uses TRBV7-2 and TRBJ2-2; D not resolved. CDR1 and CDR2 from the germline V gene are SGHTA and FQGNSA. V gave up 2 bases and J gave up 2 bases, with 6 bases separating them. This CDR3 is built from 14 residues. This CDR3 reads CASSLMSNTGELFF. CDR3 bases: TGTGCCAGCAGCTTAATGTCAAACACCGGGGAGCTGTTTTTT. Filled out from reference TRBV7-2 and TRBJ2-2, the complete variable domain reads GAGVSQSPSNKVTEKGKDVELRCDPISGHTALYWYRQSLGQGLEFLIYFQGNSAPDKSGLPSDRFSAERTGGSVSTLTIQRTQQEDSAVYLCASSLMSNTGELFFGEGSRLTVL.

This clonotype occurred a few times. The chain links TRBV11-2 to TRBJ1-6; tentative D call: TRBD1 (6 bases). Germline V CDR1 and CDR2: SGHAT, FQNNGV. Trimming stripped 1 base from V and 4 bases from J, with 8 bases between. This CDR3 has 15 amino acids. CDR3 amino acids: CASSLAGQYNSPLHF. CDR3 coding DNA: TGTGCCAGCAGCTTAGCCGGACAGTATAATTCACCCCTCCACTTT.

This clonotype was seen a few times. The CDR3, as DNA: TGCGCCAGCAGCCAAGTTTATCGGGGGTTGAACTATGGCTACACCTTC. Translating it yields CASSQVYRGLNYGYTF. This sequence joins TRBV4-3 and TRBJ1-2, with a weak D call TRBD1 (5 bases). CDR3 length: 16 residues. Trimming pared 1 base from V and 2 bases from J, leaving 14 bases between. Germline V gene lookup returns CDR1 LGHNA and CDR2 YSLEER.

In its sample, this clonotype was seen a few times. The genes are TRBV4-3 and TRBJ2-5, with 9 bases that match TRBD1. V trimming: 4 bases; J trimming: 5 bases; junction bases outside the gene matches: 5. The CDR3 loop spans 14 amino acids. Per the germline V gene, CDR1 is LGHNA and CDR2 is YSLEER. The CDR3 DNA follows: TGCGCCAGCAGCCGCGGACAGGGGACGGAGACCCAGTACTTC. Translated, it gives CASSRGQGTETQYF.

The CDR3 reads CASSSWKQPGQRETQYF. The CDR3 nucleotides read TGTGCCAGCAGTTCATGGAAACAACCAGGCCAAAGGGAGACCCAGTACTTC. This chain connects TRBV6-2 or TRBV6-3 to TRBJ2-5; D is undetermined. CDR1 MNHEY and CDR2 SVGEGT come from the germline V gene. Trimming pared 4 bases from V and 5 bases from J, leaving 23 bases between. This CDR3 is built from 17 residues.

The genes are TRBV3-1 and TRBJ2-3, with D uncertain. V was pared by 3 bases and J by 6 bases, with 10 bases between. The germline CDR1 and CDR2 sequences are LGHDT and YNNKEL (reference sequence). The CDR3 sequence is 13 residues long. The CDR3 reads CASSQQLGDTQYF. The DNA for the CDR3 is TGTGCCAGCAGCCAGCAACTGGGGGATACGCAGTATTTT.

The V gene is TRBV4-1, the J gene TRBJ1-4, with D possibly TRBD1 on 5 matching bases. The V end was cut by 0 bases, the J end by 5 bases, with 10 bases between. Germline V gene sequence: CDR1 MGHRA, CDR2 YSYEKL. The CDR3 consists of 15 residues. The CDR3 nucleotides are TGCGCCAGCAGCCAAGACGCGACAGTAAATGAAAAACTGTTTTTT. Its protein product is CASSQDATVNEKLFF.

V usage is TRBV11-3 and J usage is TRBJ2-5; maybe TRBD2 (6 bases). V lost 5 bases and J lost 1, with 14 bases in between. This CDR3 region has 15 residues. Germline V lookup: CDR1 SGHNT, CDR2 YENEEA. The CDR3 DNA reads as TGTGCCAGCAGCACGCGGGGACGGTTCCAAGAGACCCAGTACTTC. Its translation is CASSTRGRFQETQYF.

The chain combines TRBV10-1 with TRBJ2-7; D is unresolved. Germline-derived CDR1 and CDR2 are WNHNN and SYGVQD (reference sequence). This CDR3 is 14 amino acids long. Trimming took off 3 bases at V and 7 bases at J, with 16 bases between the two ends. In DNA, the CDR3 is TGCGCCAGCAGTGAATGGTACGCCCTGGGAGAGCAGTACTTC. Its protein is CASSEWYALGEQYF.

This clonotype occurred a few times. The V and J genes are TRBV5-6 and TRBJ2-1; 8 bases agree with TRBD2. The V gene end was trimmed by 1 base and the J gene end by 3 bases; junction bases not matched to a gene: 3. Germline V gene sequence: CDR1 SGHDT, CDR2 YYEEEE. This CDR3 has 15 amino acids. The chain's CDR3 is CASSLRGGNYNEQFF. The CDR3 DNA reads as TGTGCCAGCAGCTTGCGGGGGGGAAACTACAATGAGCAGTTCTTC.

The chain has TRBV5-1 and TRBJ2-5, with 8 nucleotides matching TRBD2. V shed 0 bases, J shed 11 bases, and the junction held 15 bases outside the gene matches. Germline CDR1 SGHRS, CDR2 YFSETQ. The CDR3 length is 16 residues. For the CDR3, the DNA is TGCGCCAGCAGCTTGGCCGGGGGGGTGGCCTACAATGAGCAGTACTTC. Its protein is CASSLAGGVAYNEQYF.

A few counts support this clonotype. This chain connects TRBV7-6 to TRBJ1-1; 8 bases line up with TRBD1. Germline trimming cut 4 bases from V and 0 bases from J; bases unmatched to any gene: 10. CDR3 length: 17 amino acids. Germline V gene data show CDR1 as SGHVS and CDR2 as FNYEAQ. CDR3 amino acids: CASSSGRTGIMNTEAFF. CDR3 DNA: TGTGCCAGCAGCTCCGGCCGGACAGGGATTATGAACACTGAAGCTTTCTTT.

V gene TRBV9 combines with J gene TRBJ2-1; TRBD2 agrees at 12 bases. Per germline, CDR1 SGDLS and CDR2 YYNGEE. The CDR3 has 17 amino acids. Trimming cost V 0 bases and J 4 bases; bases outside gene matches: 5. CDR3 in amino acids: CASSVASGGANYNEQFF. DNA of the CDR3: TGTGCCAGCAGCGTAGCTAGCGGGGGGGCCAATTACAATGAGCAGTTCTTC.

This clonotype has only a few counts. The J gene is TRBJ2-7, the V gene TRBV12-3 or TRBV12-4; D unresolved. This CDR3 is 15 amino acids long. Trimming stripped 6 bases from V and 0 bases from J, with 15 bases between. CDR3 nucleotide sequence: TGTGCCAGCAGGCCCGGAACACAGAGCTCCTACGAGCAGTACTTC. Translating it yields CASRPGTQSSYEQYF.

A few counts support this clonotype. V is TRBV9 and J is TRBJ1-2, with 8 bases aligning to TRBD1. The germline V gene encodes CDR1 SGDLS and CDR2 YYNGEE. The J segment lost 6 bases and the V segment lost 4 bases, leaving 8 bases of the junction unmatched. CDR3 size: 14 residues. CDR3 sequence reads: CASSPRQGQDGYTF. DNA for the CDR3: TGTGCCAGCAGCCCACGACAGGGGCAGGATGGCTACACCTTC.